This T cell receptor (beta chain) was found in a study of a mutant IDH1 vaccine in newly diagnosed glioma. Study context: Vaccination was launched 4-6 weeks after radiotherapy alone, or with temozolomide cycles. Sex distribution of treated patients was around 62% male and roughly 38% female; mean age was around 40 years. Former treatment meant radiotherapy, temozolomide, or both; the majority had gotten both.

CDR3 size: 15 residues. Here immunoSEQ multiplex PCR was the method, and the copy in TCRdb shows in-frame clones only, minus some. Of about 26,000 clones in the sample, roughly three quarters were seen once. Time point noted: week 5, during vaccination. It was 300 ug of mutant IDH1 20-mer peptide that made up each vaccine dose, given with topical imiquimod. As concerns this clone: The antigen is undetermined.

Whole-study results and caveats: Pseudoprogression looked unconnected to shifts in top peripheral T cell clonotypes.

The sample was PBMCs, taken from a glioma patient whose treatment included an IDH1 peptide vaccine. This clonotype was sampled from a man aged 40-50 years with glioma. Some clones in this sample may be carry-over from other donors' samples. This chain uses TRBV12-2 with TRBJ1-2; the table's D gene call, TRBD1, was not cross checked with the DNA. TRBV12-2 is shown as a pseudogene. CDR3: CASRPTRGTVDGYTF. The CDR3 DNA sequence: TGTGCAAGTCGCCCCACCCGAGGGACAGTTGATGGCTACACCTTC.